Included here is one TCR beta chain sequence, with context. Some clones are missing from TCRdb's copy, which holds only in-frame ones; the method was immunoSEQ multiplex PCR. This table holds fewer than 40,000 clones, over 75% found once. This sample is drawn from a study of blood T cell repertoires in COVID-19. CDR3 length: 15 amino acids. Germline V gives CDR1 SGHVS, CDR2 FQNEAQ. The junction had 5 bases not matched to a gene; V was cut back by 4 bases and J by 4 bases. V gene TRBV7-8 combines with J gene TRBJ2-7; 12 bases match TRBD2. The TCR comes from a man in his 70s with active COVID-19. What was sequenced was peripheral blood. The CDR3 nucleotides read TGTGCCAGCAGCTCCTTGACTAGCGGGAGATACGAGCAGTACTTC. It is translated as CASSSLTSGRYEQYF.